This T cell receptor (beta chain) came from a study of beta chain features in type 1 diabetes. Study overall: Patients looked much like healthy donors when it came to age, gender and cell yields. Across every sample, some 110 million sorted cells were examined in total.

CD4+ naive, central memory, regulatory and stem cell-like memory subsets were isolated by sorting on CD45RO/CCR7/CD25/CD127/CD95/CD27. Every isolated RNA sample was fully reverse transcribed, so sequencing captured expressed TCRB transcripts. Several million reads on average were seen across naive, central memory and regulatory T cell samples. Sequencing used immunoSEQ multiplex PCR; TCRdb keeps in-frame clones, though not all of them. The table includes 140,000 or so clones, 8% to 13% detected once. The CDR3 spans 18 residues. The ends lost 3 bases at V and 0 bases at J; junction bases unmatched: 11. Germline values: CDR1 SGHTA, CDR2 FQGNSA. This clone has only a few counts.

Sequenced input: naive CD4+ T cells from blood. The clonotype was recovered from a man aged 18 to 29 in good health. The genes are TRBV7-2 and TRBJ2-3; 8 bases are a match to TRBD1. The CDR3: CASSLGGPGQASTDTQYF. CDR3 DNA sequence: TGTGCCAGCAGCTTGGGGGGACCGGGACAGGCTAGCACAGATACGCAGTATTTT.